The 27 T cell receptor beta chains below come from one sample, sequenced in a study of T cell repertoires in cytomegalovirus infection. TCRdb re-called the reads through MiXCR, storing one row per CDR3 protein. Here the sample spans around 300,000 distinct CDR3 sequences, roughly 21% being singletons. The antigens for these receptors are not known. The source material was cultured PBMCs, sampled from culture after CMV antigen stimulation. The receptors derive from a human donor in good health (CMV status not recorded). Some clones in this sample may be carry-over from other donors' samples.

The sample holds a few counts of this clonotype. This chain connects TRBV18 to TRBJ1-2; D may be TRBD1 (5 bases). The CDR3 is 19 residues long. Germline loops: CDR1 KGHSH, CDR2 LQKENI. With 1 base removed from V and 8 bases from J, the gap between germline ends came to 29 bases. The CDR3 region is CASSPRGTGGETGSGGYTF. For the CDR3, the DNA is TGTGCCAGCTCACCACGAGGCACGGGGGGAGAAACGGGCTCCGGCGGCTACACCTTC. Full variable domain (remainder filled in from reference TRBV18 and TRBJ1-2): NAGVMQNPRHLVRRRGQEARLRCSPMKGHSHVYWYRQLPEEGLKFMVYLQKENIIDESGMPKERFSAEFPKEGPSILRIQQVVRGDSAAYFCASSPRGTGGETGSGGYTFGSGTRLTVV.

This clonotype was seen at least ten times. This sequence joins TRBV7-8 and TRBJ1-1, with 9 bases identical to TRBD1. J gave up 4 bases and V 0 bases, and 6 bases lay outside the gene matches. Germline V CDR1 and CDR2: SGHVS, FQNEAQ. This CDR3 has 16 amino acids. The CDR3 nucleotides are TGTGCCAGCAGCTTAGCGCAACAGGGGGCGCGCACTGAAGCTTTCTTT. Translation gives CASSLAQQGARTEAFF.

The CDR3 loop is CASSYEQGISPLHF. In DNA form, the CDR3 reads TGTGCCAGCAGTTACGAACAGGGAATTTCACCCCTCCACTTT. The J gene is TRBJ1-6, the V gene TRBV28; the D gene is possibly TRBD1 (6 bases). V lost 4 bases, J lost 9 bases, and 13 bases lay in between. Germline-derived CDR1 and CDR2 are MDHEN and SYDVKM. The CDR3 has 14 residues.

The chain combines TRBV20-1 with TRBJ2-3; 9 nucleotides line up with TRBD2. V trimming: 0 bases; J trimming: 1 base; junction bases outside the gene matches: 11. Germline CDR1 DFQATT, CDR2 SNEGSKA (reference sequence). The CDR3 totals 18 residues. CDR3 coding DNA: TGCAGTGCTAGAGATGCTATGAGGGCGGGAGGGCGCACAGATACGCAGTATTTT. Its protein is CSARDAMRAGGRTDTQYF.

This chain joins TRBV14 and TRBJ2-3; D not certain. Germline CDR1 reads SGHDN; CDR2 reads FVKESK. Trimming removed 5 bases at V and 7 bases at J, with 10 bases between. The CDR3 sequence is 12 residues long. The CDR3 DNA reads as TGTGCCAGCAGCGGTGGGTTGTATACGCAGTATTTT. Protein: CASSGGLYTQYF.

This clonotype was found many times. The gene calls are TRBV7-2 and TRBJ2-4; 7 nucleotides match TRBD1. The CDR3 is 12 amino acids. The germline V gene has CDR1 SGHTA and CDR2 FQGNSA. The J segment lost 15 bases and the V segment lost 5 bases, leaving 10 bases of the junction unmatched. CDR3 protein: CASSPWDSFMYF. CDR3 DNA: TGTGCCAGCAGCCCGTGGGACAGTTTTATGTACTTC.

This clonotype was detected many times. CDR3 sequence reads: CASSPTSGNYEQYV. Written as DNA, the CDR3 is TGTGCCAGCAGCCCGACTAGCGGGAACTACGAGCAGTACGTC. The rearrangement links TRBV7-2 to TRBJ2-7, with 11 bases identical to TRBD2. Germline V gene lookup returns CDR1 SGHTA and CDR2 FQGNSA. V was pared by 5 bases and J by 3 bases, with 3 bases of the junction left unmatched. This CDR3 spans 14 amino acids.

This clonotype has ten or more counts. The chain has TRBV7-8 and TRBJ1-1; the D gene is possibly TRBD1 (6 bases). CDR3 size: 14 residues. Germline V lookup: CDR1 SGHVS, CDR2 FQNEAQ. V lost 2 bases and J lost 5, with 12 bases in between. Here the CDR3 reads CASSLTGGVTEAFF. CDR3 in DNA: TGTGCCAGCAGCTTAACGGGGGGCGTAACTGAAGCTTTCTTT.

This clonotype was found many times. The genes are TRBV12-3 or TRBV12-4 and TRBJ1-6, with D possibly TRBD1 on 6 matching bases. The CDR3 has 15 residues. The V end was cut by 6 bases, the J end by 9 bases, with 18 bases between. DNA of the CDR3: TGTGCCAGCAGGGACCGGGACACGGTGTCTTCACCCCTCCACTTT. Amino acids: CASRDRDTVSSPLHF.

The CDR3: CSARGRTAYPNTEAFF. CDR3 coding DNA: TGCAGTGCTAGGGGTCGGACAGCCTATCCGAACACTGAAGCTTTCTTT. The chain couples TRBV20-1 to TRBJ1-1, with D perhaps matching TRBD1 (6 bases). The CDR3 totals 16 residues. The germline V gene encodes CDR1 DFQATT and CDR2 SNEGSKA (reference sequence). Trimming left V 3 bases short and J 1 base short, with 18 bases between.

V usage is TRBV20-1 and J usage is TRBJ2-3, with no clear D. Germline CDR1 reads DFQATT; CDR2 reads SNEGSKA (reference sequence). V was clipped by 6 bases and J by 7 bases, with 14 bases between them. This CDR3 has 12 amino acids. CDR3 nucleotides: TGCAGTGCCGGTGGGCTGGGGTATACGCAGTATTTT. This gives the protein CSAGGLGYTQYF.

There are many counts of this clonotype. The V gene is TRBV12-3 or TRBV12-4, the J gene TRBJ2-7; D is possibly TRBD1 (6 bases). The CDR3 is made up of 16 amino acids. V was trimmed by 0 bases and J by 0 bases, leaving 12 bases between them. This CDR3 is CASSLAGQGSSYEQYF. CDR3 coding DNA: TGTGCCAGCAGTTTAGCTGGCCAGGGGAGCTCCTACGAGCAGTACTTC.

Only a few counts were recorded for this clonotype. This chain joins TRBV7-9 and TRBJ2-1, with 13 bases that match TRBD2. This CDR3 has 18 amino acids. V lost 5 bases to trimming and J lost 6 bases; unmatched junction nucleotides: 13. CDR1 SEHNR and CDR2 FQNEAQ come from the germline V gene (reference sequence). The CDR3 sequence: CASSPRLAGGKRSNEQFF. The CDR3 DNA is TGTGCCAGCAGCCCCCGACTAGCGGGGGGAAAGAGGTCCAATGAGCAGTTCTTC.

This clonotype has a count of ten or more. The chain uses TRBV7-2 and TRBJ2-1, with D possibly being TRBD1 (5 bases). Looked up from germline, CDR1 is SGHTA and CDR2 is FQGNSA. This CDR3 has 15 amino acids. V was pared by 2 bases and J by 5 bases, with 13 bases between. The CDR3 loop is CASSLSRVHNNEQFF. DNA for the CDR3: TGTGCCAGCAGCTTAAGCAGGGTCCACAACAATGAGCAGTTCTTC.

This clonotype has only a few counts. The rearrangement joins TRBV7-2 to TRBJ2-7; TRBD2 aligns across 10 bases. V dropped 0 bases and J dropped 5; count of bases not matched to a gene: 7. The CDR3 contains 16 residues. CDR1 SGHTA and CDR2 FQGNSA come from the germline V gene. The CDR3 reads CASSLAWPSGSNEQYF. The CDR3 bases are TGTGCCAGCAGCTTAGCGTGGCCTAGCGGGAGCAACGAGCAGTACTTC.

This clonotype occurred many times. The chain carries TRBV7-2 and TRBJ2-2; D not resolved. Trimming removed 5 bases at V and 7 bases at J, with 11 bases between. The CDR3 totals 13 residues. The germline V gene encodes CDR1 SGHTA and CDR2 FQGNSA. The CDR3 nucleotides are TGTGCCAGCAGCCCCGGCTACGGCGGGGAGCTGTTTTTT. Protein sequence: CASSPGYGGELFF.

This clonotype was seen a handful of times. The CDR3 here is CASSQTYQETQYF. In DNA form, the CDR3 reads TGCGCCAGCAGCCAAACGTACCAAGAGACCCAGTACTTC. The chain joins TRBV4-1 to TRBJ2-5, with D unclear. Germline V lookup: CDR1 MGHRA, CDR2 YSYEKL. V gave up 2 bases and J gave up 0 bases, with 4 bases separating them. CDR3 size: 13 residues.

The chain links TRBV27 to TRBJ1-2; TRBD1 matches at 12 bases. The CDR3 extends over 17 amino acids. Germline V gene lookup returns CDR1 MNHEY and CDR2 SMNVEV (reference sequence). V gave up 6 bases and J gave up 4 bases; unmatched junction bases: 12. The CDR3 loop is CASSRGTGGIGSYGYTF. CDR3 bases: TGTGCCAGCAGCCGAGGGACAGGGGGCATCGGGAGCTATGGCTACACCTTC.

V is TRBV6-6 and J is TRBJ1-1, with a tentative D call TRBD1 (5 bases). CDR3 length: 13 amino acids. CDR1 and CDR2 (germline): MNHNY, SVGAGI (reference sequence). V dropped 6 bases and J dropped 4 bases, with 12 bases sitting between them. The CDR3 DNA is TGTGCCAGCAGGTACCTGGGGGTCACTGAAGCTTTCTTT. Its protein product is CASRYLGVTEAFF.

This clonotype was found many times. This chain uses TRBV12-3 or TRBV12-4 with TRBJ1-2; no clear D gene. Trimming stripped 3 bases from V and 8 bases from J, with 7 bases between. CDR3 size: 11 residues. The CDR3 reads CASSFSAGYTF. CDR3 DNA sequence: TGTGCCAGCAGTTTTAGCGCAGGCTACACCTTC.

This clonotype appeared a few times. The rearrangement links TRBV7-9 to TRBJ2-1; 8 bases align to TRBD1. The CDR3 loop spans 15 amino acids. Germline-derived CDR1 and CDR2 are SEHNR and FQNEAQ (reference sequence). V dropped 6 bases and J dropped 4; count of bases not matched to a gene: 8. This CDR3 is CASSSIQGDYNEQFF. The CDR3 region has the DNA TGTGCCAGCAGTTCAATACAGGGGGATTACAATGAGCAGTTCTTC.

This clonotype has more than one count but fewer than ten. CDR3 in amino acids: CASSFNRQGYTF. DNA for the CDR3: TGTGCCAGCAGCTTTAACCGTCAGGGCTACACCTTC. This chain joins TRBV7-9 and TRBJ1-2; no clear D. CDR1 SEHNR and CDR2 FQNEAQ come from the germline V gene (reference sequence). Trimming took 3 bases from V and 8 from J, leaving 10 bases between them. The CDR3 sequence is 12 residues long.

This clonotype has only a few counts. The chain joins TRBV5-4 to TRBJ1-2, with D hard to call. From germline, CDR1 is SGHNT and CDR2 YYREEE (reference sequence). CDR3 length: 14 residues. The V end lost 5 bases, the J end lost 6 bases, and 17 bases lay between the germline ends. For the CDR3, the DNA is TGTGCCAGCAGTAAGCCACTAGGAAGGGATGGCTACACCTTC. Translating it yields CASSKPLGRDGYTF.

This clonotype was recorded many times. The rearrangement joins TRBV7-9 to TRBJ1-5; D gene ambiguous. V lost 1 base and J lost 3, with 7 bases in between. Germline V gives CDR1 SEHNR, CDR2 FQNEAQ (reference sequence). The CDR3 sequence is 14 residues long. The CDR3 is CASSLVGNNQPQHF. The DNA for the CDR3 is TGTGCCAGCAGCTTAGTGGGGAACAATCAGCCCCAGCATTTT.

This clonotype turned up a few times. The chain links TRBV20-1 to TRBJ1-1; D unresolved. Germline values: CDR1 DFQATT, CDR2 SNEGSKA (reference sequence). The V and J ends lost 1 base and 3 bases respectively, with 6 bases between them. The CDR3 is 12 residues long. The CDR3 reads CSARARDTEAFF. The DNA of the CDR3 is TGCAGTGCTAGAGCGAGGGACACTGAAGCTTTCTTT.

As to this clonotype: One end of the junction is discordant with germline, which a read error may explain. The J gene is TRBJ2-2, the V gene TRBV7-2; TRBD2 aligns across 13 bases. Per germline, CDR1 SGHTA and CDR2 FQGNSA. CDR3 size: 21 residues. The CDR3 region has the DNA TGTGCCAGCAGCTCCAGGGGGGGTATCGGACTAGCGGGAGATCAAACCGGGGCGCTGTTTTTT. As protein: CASSSRGGIGLAGDQTGALFF. Variable domain in full (rest from reference TRBV7-2 and TRBJ2-2): GAGVSQSPSNKVTEKGKDVELRCDPISGHTALYWYRQSLGQGLEFLIYFQGNSAPDKSGLPSDRFSAERTGGSVSTLTIQRTQQEDSAVYLCASSSRGGIGLAGDQTGALFFGEGSRLTVL.

The CDR3, as DNA: TGTGCCAGCTCACCGGTGGGACAGGGACGAGCAGATACGCAGTATTTT. Its translation: CASSPVGQGRADTQYF. The chain joins TRBV18 to TRBJ2-3; 9 bases fit TRBD1. Germline V gene data show CDR1 as KGHSH and CDR2 as LQKENI. The CDR3 covers 16 residues. V gave up 3 bases and J gave up 4 bases; unmatched junction bases: 8.